This TCR beta chain was observed in a study of blood T cell repertoires in COVID-19. This clone was counted once. The protocol was immunoSEQ multiplex PCR, while the TCRdb copy is restricted to in-frame clones and leaves out a portion. The profile shows around 160,000 clones, more than 75% of them singletons. All recovered Cohort 3 donors got two negative PCRs, got clearance, or saw symptom resolution. The TCR originated in a man aged 40-55 years who had recovered from COVID-19. Sequences were obtained from PBMCs or T cells enriched from blood (not recorded which).

CDR3 DNA sequence: TGTGCCAGCAAAACATACTCCTACGAGCAGTACTTC. Its protein product is CASKTYSYEQYF. J is TRBJ2-7 and V is TRBV12-3 or TRBV12-4, with D uncertain. Trimming cost V 7 bases and J 0 bases, with 7 bases left between them. The CDR3 covers 12 residues.